Given below is one TCR beta chain in context. The antigen is unknown. This entry comes from a study of shared clonotypes between healthy human individuals. Study-wide results and caveats: Naive CD4 clonotype sharing across several donors was about 5%.

The CDR3 is 14 amino acids. Germline-derived CDR1 and CDR2 are MNHEY and SMNVEV (reference sequence). The V end lost 4 bases, the J end lost 4 bases, and 8 bases lay between the germline ends. Data came from immunoSEQ multiplex PCR; TCRdb stores just in-frame clones and leaves some out. Found here are 2 million to 2.5 million clones, approximately 96% of them singletons; the top ten hold around 0.13%. The sequence was collected from a young man in good health. V usage is TRBV27 and J usage is TRBJ1-6, with D uncertain. Sequenced sample: naive CD4+ T cells sorted from blood. Indicated subset: CD45RA+ positively selected. This CDR3 reads CASSSPGYNSPLHF. The CDR3 DNA follows: TGTGCCAGCAGTTCCCCGGGGTATAATTCACCCCTCCACTTT.